The 5 T cell receptor beta chains below all came from one sample that was sequenced in a study of cytomegalovirus exposure and HLA in healthy donors listed by TCRdb under 2017. The library came from the immunoSEQ multiplex PCR assay. The multiplex PCR relied on a mix of 60 forward primers for TCR Vbeta segments and 13 reverse primers for TCR Jbeta segments. Not all clones reach the TCRdb copy of this immuneACCESS table, which keeps in-frame sequences only. Checked studies attribute under half of the gap to unresolved V genes and leave the rest unexplained. This sample has around 130,000 clones in its table, and roughly 88% of those were observed once. The ten largest clones capture about 2.5% of the sample. The specimen sequenced was PBMCs. These TCRs come from a man aged 45 to 65 in good health and CMV-seronegative.

This rearrangement joins TRBV6-1 to TRBJ2-5, with 11 bases matching TRBD2. The CDR3 is 15 residues long. Per the germline V gene, CDR1 is MNHNS and CDR2 is SASEGT. The V and J ends lost 1 base and 5 bases, in that order; junction bases with no gene match: 3. The CDR3 DNA is TGTGCCAGCAGTGAAGTAGCGGGGGGGCCGGAGACCCAGTACTTC. This translates into CASSEVAGGPETQYF.

This clone has more than one count but fewer than ten. The CDR3 reads CAWSYWGGEQYF. DNA for the CDR3: TGTGCCTGGAGCTATTGGGGGGGCGAGCAGTACTTC. The rearrangement joins TRBV30 to TRBJ2-7; the match to TRBD2 covers 7 bases. The CDR3 consists of 12 residues. Trimming at V came to 3 bases and at J to 6 bases, leaving 5 bases not matched to a gene. The germline gives CDR1 GTSNPN, CDR2 SVGIG (reference sequence).

This clone was observed a few times. This sequence joins TRBV11-2 and TRBJ2-1; TRBD2 agrees at 8 bases. Germline assignment: CDR1 SGHAT and CDR2 FQNNGV. Trimming took 0 bases from V and 8 from J; bases not matched to a gene: 6. The CDR3 sequence is 15 residues long. Written as DNA, the CDR3 is TGTGCCAGCAGCTTAGATCGGGGGGGCCAGTATGAGCAGTTCTTC. Translation: CASSLDRGGQYEQFF.

This chain joins TRBV30 and TRBJ1-6, with D maybe TRBD1 (5 bases). V lost 0 bases to trimming and J lost 0 bases, with 6 bases between them. The CDR3 consists of 15 residues. The germline V gene encodes CDR1 GTSNPN and CDR2 SVGIG (reference sequence). CDR3 residues: CAWSVDSSYNSPLHF. The CDR3, as DNA: TGTGCCTGGAGTGTAGACAGCTCCTATAATTCACCCCTCCACTTT.

V is TRBV27 and J is TRBJ2-7; TRBD1 matches at 10 bases. This CDR3 has 16 residues. Germline V gene data show CDR1 as MNHEY and CDR2 as SMNVEV (reference sequence). J gave up 3 bases and V 3 bases, and 8 bases lay outside the gene matches. CDR3 amino acids: CASSFGQGVRGYEQYF. In DNA, the CDR3 is TGTGCCAGCAGTTTCGGACAGGGGGTAAGAGGCTACGAGCAGTACTTC.